This record looks at one T cell receptor (beta chain) sequence and its context. The same CDR3 also results from other DNA sequences found in this sample. These data originate in a study of blood T cell repertoires in COVID-19. Germline V gene data show CDR1 as SGHTA and CDR2 as FQGNSA. This CDR3 is 15 amino acids long. Trimming removed 0 bases from V and 2 bases from J; junction bases left unmatched: 4. Authors' processing steps: Amplification of reference gene primers provided the estimated nucleated cell counts. Clones were sequenced by immunoSEQ multiplex PCR, and TCRdb holds only the in-frame ones, with some missing. The DNA gave D and trimming, while V, J and clone size come from that table. Of about 260,000 clones listed, approximately 83% are singletons.

The sequenced material came from peripheral blood. The chain is built from TRBV7-2 and TRBJ2-7; 7 nucleotides align to TRBD2. This clonotype was sampled from a woman aged 45-65 years who had recovered from COVID-19. The CDR3 spells CASSLATGGTYEQYF. As DNA, the CDR3 is TGTGCCAGCAGCTTAGCGACCGGGGGGACCTACGAGCAGTACTTC.